This is a list of T cell receptor beta chains from one sample in a study of blood T cell repertoires in COVID-19. The method was immunoSEQ multiplex PCR; TCRdb's version includes in-frame clones alone and lacks a portion of them. Of more than 120,000 clones detected, approximately 85% appear once; the ten largest clones hold roughly 2.7%. Material for sequencing was peripheral blood. These receptors came from a human donor with acute or convalescent COVID-19. The donor label of this sample is uncertain. Each CDR3 is given with its conserved first and last residue. Fields, in order: clone size, D gene, J gene, V gene, CDR3 DNA, CDR3 protein. D genes are given only for firm matches. Rows give clone size only sometimes, using once, few, many, or a class for an expanded clone.

clone size: .; D gene: .; J gene: TRBJ2-2; V gene: TRBV7-9; CDR3 DNA: TGTGCCAGCAGCTTAAGCCAGGGAGGGAACACCGGGGAGCTGTTTTTT; CDR3 protein: CASSLSQGGNTGELFF
clone size: many; D gene: .; J gene: TRBJ2-3; V gene: TRBV7-3; CDR3 DNA: TGTGCCAGCAGCCCCCGGGAGTCAGATACGCAGTATTTT; CDR3 protein: CASSPRESDTQYF
clone size: .; D gene: .; J gene: TRBJ1-4; V gene: TRBV2; CDR3 DNA: TGTGCCAGCAGTGAGGTCGGGCGGGGGAGTGAAAAACTGTTTTTT; CDR3 protein: CASSEVGRGSEKLFF
clone size: .; D gene: TRBD1; J gene: TRBJ2-1; V gene: TRBV2; CDR3 DNA: TGTGCCAGCACGCAAAGGACAGGGGGGTTGGAGCAGTTCTTC; CDR3 protein: CASTQRTGGLEQFF
clone size: .; D gene: .; J gene: TRBJ2-5; V gene: TRBV9; CDR3 DNA: TGTGCCAGCAGCGTAGGTCTACCGAAAGAGACCCAGTACTTC; CDR3 protein: CASSVGLPKETQYF
clone size: .; D gene: .; J gene: TRBJ1-5; V gene: TRBV27; CDR3 DNA: TGTGCCAGCAGTCCTGGACACATTTATAGCAATCAGCCCCAGCATTTT; CDR3 protein: CASSPGHIYSNQPQHF
clone size: .; D gene: TRBD1; J gene: TRBJ1-5; V gene: TRBV23-1; CDR3 DNA: TGCGCCAGCACCAAAAGGACAGGGACTAGCAATCAGCCCCAGCATTTT; CDR3 protein: CASTKRTGTSNQPQHF
clone size: .; D gene: .; J gene: TRBJ1-1; V gene: TRBV4-3; CDR3 DNA: TGCGCCAGCAGCCAAGATCCCGCAGGCACTGAAGCTTTCTTT; CDR3 protein: CASSQDPAGTEAFF
clone size: .; D gene: TRBD2; J gene: TRBJ2-5; V gene: TRBV6-6; CDR3 DNA: TGTGCCAGCCGGCGGGGACTAGCGGGACAAGAGACCCAGTACTTC; CDR3 protein: CASRRGLAGQETQYF
clone size: .; D gene: TRBD1; J gene: TRBJ2-2; V gene: TRBV7-9; CDR3 DNA: TGTGCCAGCAGATCGGGACAGGGGAGGAACACCGGGGAGCTGTTTTTT; CDR3 protein: CASRSGQGRNTGELFF
clone size: .; D gene: TRBD1; J gene: TRBJ1-1; V gene: TRBV23-1; CDR3 DNA: TGCGCCAGCAGTCAATCTTTCTTTAGGGACAGGGTAGACACTGAAGCTTTCTTT; CDR3 protein: CASSQSFFRDRVDTEAFF
clone size: .; D gene: .; J gene: TRBJ2-3; V gene: TRBV12-3/TRBV12-4; CDR3 DNA: TGTGCCAGCAGCCGACTAGGCGCAGATACGCAGTATTTT; CDR3 protein: CASSRLGADTQYF
clone size: .; D gene: .; J gene: TRBJ1-2; V gene: TRBV19; CDR3 DNA: TGTGCCAGTGCTGAGCGTGGGCAGGGCGGCTACACCTTC; CDR3 protein: CASAERGQGGYTF
clone size: few; D gene: TRBD1; J gene: TRBJ2-5; V gene: TRBV6-6; CDR3 DNA: TGTGCCAGCAGCACCGGGACAGAGATCCAAGAGACCCAGTACTTC; CDR3 protein: CASSTGTEIQETQYF
clone size: .; D gene: .; J gene: TRBJ1-5; V gene: TRBV2; CDR3 DNA: TGTGCCAGCACTCAGAGGGCCACTAATCAGCCCCAGCATTTT; CDR3 protein: CASTQRATNQPQHF
clone size: .; D gene: .; J gene: TRBJ2-3; V gene: TRBV11-3; CDR3 DNA: TGTGCCAGCAGCCCAGGGGGGTCAAGACATACGCAGTATTTT; CDR3 protein: CASSPGGSRHTQYF
clone size: .; D gene: TRBD1; J gene: TRBJ2-7; V gene: TRBV12-3/TRBV12-4; CDR3 DNA: TGTGCCAGCAGTGGACAGGACGAGCAGTACTTC; CDR3 protein: CASSGQDEQYF
clone size: .; D gene: .; J gene: TRBJ1-4; V gene: TRBV7-6; CDR3 DNA: TGTGCCAGCGCCGCCAACCGTGGAGAGGCCACTAATGAAAAACTGTTTTTT; CDR3 protein: CASAANRGEATNEKLFF
clone size: .; D gene: TRBD1; J gene: TRBJ1-2; V gene: TRBV24-1; CDR3 DNA: TGTGCCACCGCTGGGACAGGGGACTATGGCTACACCTTC; CDR3 protein: CATAGTGDYGYTF
clone size: .; D gene: .; J gene: TRBJ1-2; V gene: TRBV20-1; CDR3 DNA: TGCAGTGCTTCTTCCTATGGCTACACCTTC; CDR3 protein: CSASSYGYTF
clone size: .; D gene: TRBD2; J gene: TRBJ2-3; V gene: TRBV4-2; CDR3 DNA: TGTGCCAGCAGCACCCTAGCGGGGGGAGGGCCAGATACGCAGTATTTT; CDR3 protein: CASSTLAGGGPDTQYF
clone size: .; D gene: TRBD1; J gene: TRBJ1-1; V gene: TRBV7-9; CDR3 DNA: TGTGCCAGCAGCTCGATAGGACAGGGCCCTGAAGCTTTCTTT; CDR3 protein: CASSSIGQGPEAFF
clone size: .; D gene: .; J gene: TRBJ1-1; V gene: TRBV3-1/TRBV3-2; CDR3 DNA: TGTGCCAGCAGCGGACAGCTGAACACTGAAGCTTTCTTT; CDR3 protein: CASSGQLNTEAFF
clone size: .; D gene: TRBD1; J gene: TRBJ1-3; V gene: TRBV7-2; CDR3 DNA: TGTGCCAGCAGCTTCCTGGACAGGGATGGAAACACCATATATTTT; CDR3 protein: CASSFLDRDGNTIYF
clone size: .; D gene: TRBD1; J gene: TRBJ2-7; V gene: TRBV29-1; CDR3 DNA: TGCAGCGTTGAAACGGACAGGGGTCCGTCTAGCGAGCAGTACTTC; CDR3 protein: CSVETDRGPSSEQYF
clone size: .; D gene: TRBD1; J gene: TRBJ2-7; V gene: TRBV5-1; CDR3 DNA: TGCGCCAGCAGCTTGGCCGGGACAGGCTCCTACGAGCAGTACTTC; CDR3 protein: CASSLAGTGSYEQYF
clone size: .; D gene: TRBD1; J gene: TRBJ1-1; V gene: TRBV6-5; CDR3 DNA: TGTGCCAGCACGATGACAGGGGGCGGGACTGAAGCTTTCTTT; CDR3 protein: CASTMTGGGTEAFF
clone size: .; D gene: .; J gene: TRBJ1-3; V gene: TRBV12-3/TRBV12-4; CDR3 DNA: TGTGCCGGCCGCAGGGCTGGAAACACCATATATTTT; CDR3 protein: CAGRRAGNTIYF
clone size: once; D gene: .; J gene: TRBJ1-2; V gene: TRBV6-5; CDR3 DNA: TGTGCCAGCTTTCTACCTCAGGGGTCAGATGGCTACACCTTC; CDR3 protein: CASFLPQGSDGYTF
clone size: .; D gene: .; J gene: TRBJ2-7; V gene: TRBV27; CDR3 DNA: TGTGCCAGCAGGCCAATCCGGGACGGACTATACGAGCAGTACTTC; CDR3 protein: CASRPIRDGLYEQYF
clone size: .; D gene: .; J gene: TRBJ2-5; V gene: TRBV6-2/TRBV6-3; CDR3 DNA: TGTGCCAGCAGTTACCTGGGCGCGGCAGGGAGGTTGAAGACCCAGTACTTC; CDR3 protein: CASSYLGAAGRLKTQYF
clone size: few; D gene: .; J gene: TRBJ1-3; V gene: TRBV18; CDR3 DNA: TGTGCCAGCTCACCACCGGGGCCGTTCGAGGCTGGAAACACCATATATTTT; CDR3 protein: CASSPPGPFEAGNTIYF
clone size: .; D gene: .; J gene: TRBJ1-2; V gene: TRBV2; CDR3 DNA: TGTGCCAGCAGTGAAGGTCTTGAGGGGGTCTATGGCTACACCTTC; CDR3 protein: CASSEGLEGVYGYTF
clone size: .; D gene: .; J gene: TRBJ2-3; V gene: TRBV19; CDR3 DNA: TGTGCCAGTAGTATAGGTCTAGCCCCCGATACGCAGTATTTT; CDR3 protein: CASSIGLAPDTQYF
clone size: .; D gene: .; J gene: TRBJ2-1; V gene: TRBV5-1; CDR3 DNA: TGCGCCAGCAGCTTGGCCACACAGGAACACAATGAGCAGTTCTTC; CDR3 protein: CASSLATQEHNEQFF
clone size: .; D gene: TRBD2; J gene: TRBJ2-2; V gene: TRBV14; CDR3 DNA: TGTGCCAGCAGCCAAAGGACTAGTTACACCGGGGAGCTGTTTTTT; CDR3 protein: CASSQRTSYTGELFF
clone size: .; D gene: .; J gene: TRBJ1-2; V gene: TRBV3-1/TRBV3-2; CDR3 DNA: TGTGCCAGCAGCTCCGACCGGGGAGTTGGGTATGGCTACACCTTC; CDR3 protein: CASSSDRGVGYGYTF
clone size: .; D gene: .; J gene: TRBJ1-5; V gene: TRBV12-3/TRBV12-4; CDR3 DNA: TGTGCCAGCAGTCCCAGACAGCAGCCCCAGCATTTT; CDR3 protein: CASSPRQQPQHF
clone size: .; D gene: .; J gene: TRBJ2-2; V gene: TRBV19; CDR3 DNA: TGTGCCAGTAGCCCTAGGCCGAACACCGGGGAGCTGTTTTTT; CDR3 protein: CASSPRPNTGELFF
clone size: .; D gene: TRBD1; J gene: TRBJ2-3; V gene: TRBV6-2/TRBV6-3; CDR3 DNA: TGTGCCAGCAGTTACGCGACAGGGGCAGATACGCAGTATTTT; CDR3 protein: CASSYATGADTQYF
clone size: large; D gene: TRBD1; J gene: TRBJ1-1; V gene: TRBV29-1; CDR3 DNA: TGCAGCGTTCAGGGGGCTCGGGCTGAAGCTTTCTTT; CDR3 protein: CSVQGARAEAFF
clone size: .; D gene: .; J gene: TRBJ1-6; V gene: TRBV27; CDR3 DNA: TGTGCCAGCAGTTTATGGACAAGCTCCTATAATTCACCCCTCCACTTT; CDR3 protein: CASSLWTSSYNSPLHF
clone size: .; D gene: TRBD1; J gene: TRBJ1-5; V gene: TRBV6-2/TRBV6-3; CDR3 DNA: TGTGCCAGCAGTTACGGGACAGGGGGGCCTCAGCCCCAGCATTTT; CDR3 protein: CASSYGTGGPQPQHF
clone size: .; D gene: .; J gene: TRBJ2-5; V gene: TRBV29-1; CDR3 DNA: TGCAGCACTGGACAGAAAGAGACCCAGTACTTC; CDR3 protein: CSTGQKETQYF
clone size: once; D gene: .; J gene: TRBJ2-6; V gene: TRBV4-3; CDR3 DNA: TGCGCCAGCAGCCAAAGGGTCACAGGGACTGGGGCCAACGTCCTGACTTTC; CDR3 protein: CASSQRVTGTGANVLTF
clone size: .; D gene: TRBD1; J gene: TRBJ1-6; V gene: TRBV19; CDR3 DNA: TGTGCCAGTAGTATCACAGGGGAGGATAGCCCCCTCCACTTT; CDR3 protein: CASSITGEDSPLHF
clone size: .; D gene: TRBD2; J gene: TRBJ2-1; V gene: TRBV19; CDR3 DNA: TGTGCCAGTAGTATCGGGACTACCGGTAGTGAGCAGTTCTTC; CDR3 protein: CASSIGTTGSEQFF
clone size: .; D gene: .; J gene: TRBJ1-1; V gene: TRBV7-2; CDR3 DNA: TGTGCCAGCAGGAAGACAGACACTGAAGCTTTCTTT; CDR3 protein: CASRKTDTEAFF
clone size: .; D gene: TRBD1; J gene: TRBJ2-7; V gene: TRBV24-1; CDR3 DNA: TGTGCCACCAGTGAAGCTCCCGGGACAGGGGCGGGGTACGAGCAGTACTTC; CDR3 protein: CATSEAPGTGAGYEQYF
clone size: .; D gene: TRBD2; J gene: TRBJ2-2; V gene: TRBV9; CDR3 DNA: TGTGCCAGCAGCGTAGGGACTAGCGGGCGAACCGGGGAGCTGTTTTTT; CDR3 protein: CASSVGTSGRTGELFF
clone size: .; D gene: TRBD2; J gene: TRBJ2-1; V gene: TRBV27; CDR3 DNA: TGTGCCAGCAGTTTGCGACCGGGACTAGCGGGAGGTTGGTCCTACAATGAGCAGTTCTTC; CDR3 protein: CASSLRPGLAGGWSYNEQFF
clone size: few; D gene: .; J gene: TRBJ1-5; V gene: TRBV19; CDR3 DNA: TGTGCCAGTAGTATTGGACAGTTCCGAATATTCAATCAGCCCCAGCATTTT; CDR3 protein: CASSIGQFRIFNQPQHF
clone size: .; D gene: TRBD2; J gene: TRBJ2-3; V gene: TRBV28; CDR3 DNA: TGTGCCAGCAGTTTATTTAGGGGAACAGCGGGGGGTTTCACAGATACGCAGTATTTT; CDR3 protein: CASSLFRGTAGGFTDTQYF